The source of this TCR beta chain is a study of identical twins. Findings and caveats of the study: For zero-insertion analyses, partial confounding could come from invariant MAIT and iNKT cells. The degree of excess twin sharing was weaker in beta out-of-frame sequences.

Note on this clonotype: Its specificity is unknown.

A universal primer binding site was introduced by template switching. The final cDNA contained unique molecular identifiers. TCRdb called the 5' RACE reads again in MiXCR, with one record for every CDR3 protein. The table has about 920,000 distinct CDR3 sequences, about 12% seen once. The CDR3 totals 14 residues. V dropped 6 bases and J dropped 6; count of bases not matched to a gene: 6. Germline assignment: CDR1 SGHAT and CDR2 FQNNGV. The sample also formed part of further work on yellow fever vaccine responses in identical twins.

Sequencing was carried out using PBMCs. V and J are TRBV11-2 and TRBJ2-2; 8 bases align to TRBD1. The sequence was obtained from a woman aged 18-29 years in good health. The chain's CDR3 is CASRHAGGAGELFF. The CDR3 region has the DNA TGTGCCAGCAGACACGCAGGGGGCGCCGGGGAGCTGTTTTTT.